A single sample gave rise to the 9 T cell receptor beta chains below, sequenced in a study of neurological immune-mediated disorders. TCRdb reprocessed the 5' RACE reads via MiXCR and lists one record per CDR3 protein. The sample gives 53,000 or so distinct CDR3 sequences, 8% to 9% of which show up once; 1.5% to 2% is in the top ten. Described time point: longitudinal time-point 3. Sequences were obtained from PBMCs. The receptors originated from a woman aged 40 to 50 in good health.

This clonotype was seen ten or more times. The CDR3 DNA reads as TGCAGTGCTAGCCTGAACAGTGGGCAGCCCCAGCATTTT. It is translated as CSASLNSGQPQHF. The chain couples TRBV20-1 to TRBJ1-5; D is undetermined. Trimming removed 3 bases from V and 7 bases from J, with 13 bases in between. This CDR3 comprises 13 residues. Germline V lookup: CDR1 DFQATT, CDR2 SNEGSKA (reference sequence).

Concerning this clonotype itself: A read error is possible here, since a much larger clone lies one base away. Here the CDR3 reads CASIKVRGPLPSKDTQYF. CDR3 in DNA: TGTGCCAGCATTAAGGTCAGGGGGCCCTTGCCCTCCAAAGATACGCAGTATTTT. The chain employs TRBV7-9 and TRBJ2-3; TRBD1 matches 8 bases. This CDR3 contains 18 residues. Trimming cost V 7 bases and J 5 bases; bases outside gene matches: 20. The germline V gene encodes CDR1 SEHNR and CDR2 FQNEAQ (reference sequence).

This clonotype occurred many times. This sequence joins TRBV6-5 and TRBJ2-3; maybe TRBD2 (5 bases). Deletions cut 0 bases from V and 4 bases from J, with 11 bases between. Germline V lookup: CDR1 MNHEY, CDR2 SVGAGI. The CDR3 is 15 amino acids. The CDR3, as DNA: TGTGCCAGCAGTTACTCCGGGGTGTCGGCAGATACGCAGTATTTT. Its protein product is CASSYSGVSADTQYF.

This chain connects TRBV6-5 to TRBJ2-5; D unresolved. CDR1 and CDR2 (germline): MNHEY, SVGAGI. The CDR3 sequence is 13 residues long. Trimming removed 5 bases at V and 12 bases at J, with 19 bases between. The CDR3 sequence: CASSRSAQETKYF. The CDR3 region has the DNA TGTGCCAGCAGTCGCTCGGCCCAAGAAACCAAGTACTTC.

The sample holds a few counts of this clonotype. The V and J genes are TRBV20-1 and TRBJ1-1, with TRBD1 matching 9 bases. CDR3 length: 13 residues. Germline V gene sequence: CDR1 DFQATT, CDR2 SNEGSKA (reference sequence). Trimming at V came to 0 bases and at J to 10 bases, leaving 6 bases not matched to a gene. Here the CDR3 reads CSARDTGGAGAFF. The CDR3 DNA follows: TGCAGTGCTAGAGATACAGGGGGCGCCGGAGCTTTCTTT.

The sample holds many counts of this clonotype. The chain couples TRBV7-2 to TRBJ2-3; 10 positions agree with TRBD2. With 2 bases clipped from V and 1 base from J, the junction kept 9 bases outside the gene matches. CDR1 is SGHTA, CDR2 FQGNSA, per germline. The CDR3 contains 18 residues. CDR3 region: CASSLSSASGSGTDTQYF. The CDR3 region has the DNA TGTGCCAGCAGCTTATCCTCCGCTAGCGGGAGCGGCACAGATACGCAGTATTTT. The full variable domain, in which reference TRBV7-2 and TRBJ2-3 provide the parts outside the CDR3, is GAGVSQSPSNKVTEKGKDVELRCDPISGHTALYWYRQSLGQGLEFLIYFQGNSAPDKSGLPSDRFSAERTGGSVSTLTIQRTQQEDSAVYLCASSLSSASGSGTDTQYFGPGTRLTVL.

This clonotype was counted only a few times. Written as DNA, the CDR3 is TGTGCCAGCAGTCCTAGACTAGCGGGGGGTAAAAAGACCGGGGAGCTGTTTTTT. This gives the protein CASSPRLAGGKKTGELFF. The chain employs TRBV12-3 or TRBV12-4 and TRBJ2-2; 13 bases map to TRBD2. The junction had 11 bases not matched to a gene; V was cut back by 5 bases and J by 5 bases. The CDR3 totals 18 residues.

The sample holds many counts of this clonotype. The chain couples TRBV5-6 to TRBJ1-2, with D possibly TRBD1 on 6 matching bases. Germline CDR1 is SGHDT and CDR2 is YYEEEE. The CDR3 loop spans 16 amino acids. The V end was cut by 3 bases, the J end by 4 bases, with 19 bases between. The chain's CDR3 is CASSSAAGAQFYGYTF. The CDR3 nucleotides are TGTGCCAGCAGCTCCGCCGCGGGGGCGCAATTCTATGGCTACACCTTC.

This clonotype was picked up many times. The chain uses TRBV5-5 and TRBJ2-1; D is uncertain. The V end lost 3 bases, the J end lost 8 bases, and 6 bases lay between the germline ends. The germline gives CDR1 SGHKS, CDR2 YYEKEE (reference sequence). The CDR3 contains 11 residues. The CDR3 bases are TGTGCCAGCAGCTGGGGTTATGAGCAGTTCTTC. Translated: CASSWGYEQFF.